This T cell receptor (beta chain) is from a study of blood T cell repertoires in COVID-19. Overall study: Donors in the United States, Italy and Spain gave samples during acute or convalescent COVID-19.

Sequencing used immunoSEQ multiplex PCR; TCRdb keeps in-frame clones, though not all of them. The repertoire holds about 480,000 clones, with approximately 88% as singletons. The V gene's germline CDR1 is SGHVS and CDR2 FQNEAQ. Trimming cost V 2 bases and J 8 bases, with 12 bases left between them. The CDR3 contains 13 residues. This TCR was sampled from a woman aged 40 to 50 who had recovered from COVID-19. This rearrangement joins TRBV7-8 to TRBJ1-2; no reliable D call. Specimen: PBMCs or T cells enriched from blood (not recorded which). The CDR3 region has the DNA TGTGCCAGCAGCTTACAGCGGGAGGGAGGCTACACCTTC. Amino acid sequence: CASSLQREGGYTF.